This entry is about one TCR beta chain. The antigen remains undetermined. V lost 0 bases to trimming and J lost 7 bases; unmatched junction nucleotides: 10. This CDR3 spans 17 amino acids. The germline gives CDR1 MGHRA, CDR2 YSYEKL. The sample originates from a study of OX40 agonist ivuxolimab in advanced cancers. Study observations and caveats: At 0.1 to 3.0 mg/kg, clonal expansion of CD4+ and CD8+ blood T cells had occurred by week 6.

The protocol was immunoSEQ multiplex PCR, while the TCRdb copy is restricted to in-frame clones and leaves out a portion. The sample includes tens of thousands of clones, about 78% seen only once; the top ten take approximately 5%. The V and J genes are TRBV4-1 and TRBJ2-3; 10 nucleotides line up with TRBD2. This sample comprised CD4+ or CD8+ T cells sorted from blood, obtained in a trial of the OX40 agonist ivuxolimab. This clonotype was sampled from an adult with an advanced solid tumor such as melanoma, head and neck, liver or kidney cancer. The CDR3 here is CASSQDSSGGAMNTQYF. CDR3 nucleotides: TGCGCCAGCAGCCAAGATTCGAGCGGGGGGGCGATGAATACGCAGTATTTT.